In its sample, the clone carrying this T cell receptor (beta chain) was seen many times. The entry originates in a study of T cells in Graves' hyperthyroidism and ophthalmopathy. There were TCR beta CDR3 regions amplified from RNA transcripts. First-round RT-PCR targeting the TCR CDR3 was performed with the HTBI primer set. TCRdb redid the calling of the multiplex PCR reads with MiXCR, one entry per CDR3 protein. There are 360,000 or so distinct CDR3 sequences in the sample; about 20% occur only once, and around 3.4% lies in the top ten. The CDR3 totals 13 residues. Germline lookup yields CDR1 SQVTM and CDR2 ANQGSEA. V was shortened by 4 bases and J by 1 base, with 10 bases between the two germline ends. Graves' hyperthyroidism was deemed stable given no ophthalmopathy progression within 18 months. Patients were aged 18 to 65, had disease duration under 2 months, and had newly diagnosed hyperthyroidism. Orbital computed tomography and thyroid ultrasound, together with serum TRAb and thyroxine and clinical symptoms, were used for diagnoses.

The J gene is TRBJ1-1, the V gene TRBV29-1; tentative D call: TRBD1 (6 bases). The specimen sequenced was blood. This clonotype originated in a woman aged 18-29 years with Graves' hyperthyroidism. This CDR3 reads CSVGRGQNTEAFF. The DNA for the CDR3 is TGCAGCGTTGGGAGGGGACAGAACACTGAAGCTTTCTTT.